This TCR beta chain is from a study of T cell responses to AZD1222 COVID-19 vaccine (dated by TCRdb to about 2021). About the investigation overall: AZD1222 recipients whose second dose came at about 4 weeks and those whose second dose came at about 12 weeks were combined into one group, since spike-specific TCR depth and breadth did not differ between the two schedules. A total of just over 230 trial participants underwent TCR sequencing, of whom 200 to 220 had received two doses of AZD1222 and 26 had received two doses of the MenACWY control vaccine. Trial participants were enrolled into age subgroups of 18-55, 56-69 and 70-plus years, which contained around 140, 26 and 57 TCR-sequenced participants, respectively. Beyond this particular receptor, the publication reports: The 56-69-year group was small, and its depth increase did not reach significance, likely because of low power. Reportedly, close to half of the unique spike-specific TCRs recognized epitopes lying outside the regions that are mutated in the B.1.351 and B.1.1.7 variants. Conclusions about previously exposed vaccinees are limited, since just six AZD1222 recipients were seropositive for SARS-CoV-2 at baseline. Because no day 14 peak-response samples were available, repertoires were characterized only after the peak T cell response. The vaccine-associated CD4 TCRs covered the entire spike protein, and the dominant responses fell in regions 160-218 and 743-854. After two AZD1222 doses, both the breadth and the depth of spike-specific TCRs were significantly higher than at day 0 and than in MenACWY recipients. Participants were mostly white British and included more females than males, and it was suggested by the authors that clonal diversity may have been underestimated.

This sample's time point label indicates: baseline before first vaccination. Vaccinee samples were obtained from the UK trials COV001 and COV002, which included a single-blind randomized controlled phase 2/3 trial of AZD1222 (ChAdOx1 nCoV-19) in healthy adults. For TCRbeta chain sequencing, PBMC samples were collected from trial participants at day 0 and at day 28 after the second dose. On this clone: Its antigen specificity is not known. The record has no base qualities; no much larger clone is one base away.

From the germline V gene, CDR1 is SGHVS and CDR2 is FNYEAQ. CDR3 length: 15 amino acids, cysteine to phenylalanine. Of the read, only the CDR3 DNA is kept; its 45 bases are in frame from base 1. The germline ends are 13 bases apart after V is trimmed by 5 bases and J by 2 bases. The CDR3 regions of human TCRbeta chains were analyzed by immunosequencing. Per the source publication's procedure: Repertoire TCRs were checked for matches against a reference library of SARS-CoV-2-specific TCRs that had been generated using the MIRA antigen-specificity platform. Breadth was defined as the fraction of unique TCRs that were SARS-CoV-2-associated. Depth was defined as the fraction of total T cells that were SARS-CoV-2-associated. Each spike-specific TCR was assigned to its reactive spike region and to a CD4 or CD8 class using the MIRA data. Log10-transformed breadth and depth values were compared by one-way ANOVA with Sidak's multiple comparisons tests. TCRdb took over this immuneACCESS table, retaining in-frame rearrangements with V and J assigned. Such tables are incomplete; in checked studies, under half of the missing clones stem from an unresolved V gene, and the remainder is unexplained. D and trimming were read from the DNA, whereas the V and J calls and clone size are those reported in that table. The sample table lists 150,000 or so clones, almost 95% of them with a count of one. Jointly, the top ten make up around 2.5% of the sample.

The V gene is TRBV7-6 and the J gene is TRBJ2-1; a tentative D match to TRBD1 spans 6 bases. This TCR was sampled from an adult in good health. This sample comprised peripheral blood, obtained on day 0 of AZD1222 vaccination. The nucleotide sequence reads TGTGCCAGCAGCCCTTCAGGGGATGCCTACAATGAGCAGTTCTTC. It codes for CASSPSGDAYNEQFF.